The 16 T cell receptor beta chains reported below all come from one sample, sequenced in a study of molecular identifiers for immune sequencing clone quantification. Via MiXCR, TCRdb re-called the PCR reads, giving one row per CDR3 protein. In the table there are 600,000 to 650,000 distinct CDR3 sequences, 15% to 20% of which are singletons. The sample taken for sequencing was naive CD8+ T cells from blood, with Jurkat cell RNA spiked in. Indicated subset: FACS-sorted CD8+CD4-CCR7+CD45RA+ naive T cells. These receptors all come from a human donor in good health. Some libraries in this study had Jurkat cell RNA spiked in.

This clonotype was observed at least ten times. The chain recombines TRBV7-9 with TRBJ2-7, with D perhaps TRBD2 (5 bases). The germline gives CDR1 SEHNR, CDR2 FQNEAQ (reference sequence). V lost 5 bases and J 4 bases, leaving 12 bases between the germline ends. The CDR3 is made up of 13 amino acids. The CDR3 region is CASSPPSGYEQYF. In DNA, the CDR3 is TGTGCCAGCAGCCCCCCATCGGGATACGAGCAGTACTTC.

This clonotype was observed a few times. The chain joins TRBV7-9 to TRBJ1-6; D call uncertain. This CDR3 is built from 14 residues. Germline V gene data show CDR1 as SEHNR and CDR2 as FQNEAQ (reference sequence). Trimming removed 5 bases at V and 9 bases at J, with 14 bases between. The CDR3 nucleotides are TGTGCCAGCAGCGATACTGGGGTTAGTTCACCCCTCCACTTT. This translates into CASSDTGVSSPLHF.

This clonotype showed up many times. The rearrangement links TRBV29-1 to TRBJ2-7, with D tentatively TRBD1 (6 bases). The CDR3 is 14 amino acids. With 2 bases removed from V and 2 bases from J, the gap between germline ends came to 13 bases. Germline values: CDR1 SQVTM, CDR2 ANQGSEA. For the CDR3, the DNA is TGCAGCGTTGAACGGACAGAGGAACCCTACGAGCAGTACTTC. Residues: CSVERTEEPYEQYF.

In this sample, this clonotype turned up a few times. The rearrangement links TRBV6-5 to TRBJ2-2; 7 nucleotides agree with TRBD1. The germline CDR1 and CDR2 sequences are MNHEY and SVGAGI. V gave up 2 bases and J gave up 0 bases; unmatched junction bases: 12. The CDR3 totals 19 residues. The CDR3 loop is CASSYRTTWDRSNTGELFF. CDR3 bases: TGTGCCAGCAGTTACCGCACAACTTGGGACAGATCGAACACCGGGGAGCTGTTTTTT.

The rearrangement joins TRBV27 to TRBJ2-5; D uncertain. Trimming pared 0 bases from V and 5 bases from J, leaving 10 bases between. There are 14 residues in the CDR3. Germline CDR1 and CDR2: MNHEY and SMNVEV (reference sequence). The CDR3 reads CASSLSIPGETQYF. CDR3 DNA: TGTGCCAGCAGTTTATCGATTCCGGGTGAGACCCAGTACTTC.

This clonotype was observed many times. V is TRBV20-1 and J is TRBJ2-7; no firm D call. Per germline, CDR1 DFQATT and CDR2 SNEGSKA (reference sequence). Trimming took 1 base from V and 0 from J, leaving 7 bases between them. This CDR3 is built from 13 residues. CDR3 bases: TGCAGTGCTAGAGGGGTTAGCTCCTACGAGCAGTACTTC. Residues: CSARGVSSYEQYF.

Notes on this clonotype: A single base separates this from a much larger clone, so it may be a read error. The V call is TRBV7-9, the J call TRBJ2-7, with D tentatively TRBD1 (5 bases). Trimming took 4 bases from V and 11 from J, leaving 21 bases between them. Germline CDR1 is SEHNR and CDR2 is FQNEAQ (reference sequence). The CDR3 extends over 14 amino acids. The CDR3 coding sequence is TGTGCCAGCAGCTCAGGGTCAGGGCGCCCTTTGGAGTACTTC. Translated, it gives CASSSGSGRPLEYF.

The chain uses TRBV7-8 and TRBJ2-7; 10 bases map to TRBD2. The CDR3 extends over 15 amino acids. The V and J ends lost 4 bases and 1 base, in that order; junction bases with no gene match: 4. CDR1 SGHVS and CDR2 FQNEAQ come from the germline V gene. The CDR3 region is CASSSQAGGSYEQYF. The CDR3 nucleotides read TGTGCCAGCAGCTCCCAAGCGGGGGGGTCCTACGAGCAGTACTTC.

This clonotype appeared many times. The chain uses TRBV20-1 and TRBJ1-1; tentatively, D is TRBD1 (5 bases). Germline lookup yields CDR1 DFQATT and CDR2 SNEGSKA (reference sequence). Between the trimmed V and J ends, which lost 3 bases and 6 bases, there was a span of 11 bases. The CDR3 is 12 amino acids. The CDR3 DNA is TGCAGTGCTAGCGGGGGGGTTGCTGAAGCTTTCTTT. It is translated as CSASGGVAEAFF.

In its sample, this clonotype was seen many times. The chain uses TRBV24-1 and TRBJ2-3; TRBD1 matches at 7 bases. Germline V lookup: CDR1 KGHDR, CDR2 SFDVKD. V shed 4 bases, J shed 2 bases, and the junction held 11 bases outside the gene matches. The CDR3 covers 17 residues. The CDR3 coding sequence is TGTGCCACCAGTGACTACGGCCGACAGGGAATCACAGATACGCAGTATTTT. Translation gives CATSDYGRQGITDTQYF.

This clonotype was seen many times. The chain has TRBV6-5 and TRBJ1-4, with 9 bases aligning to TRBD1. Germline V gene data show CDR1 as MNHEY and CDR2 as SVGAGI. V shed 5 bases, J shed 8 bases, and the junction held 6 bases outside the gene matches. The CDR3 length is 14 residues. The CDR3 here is CASSPTGGWEKLFF. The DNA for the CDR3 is TGTGCCAGCAGTCCTACAGGGGGCTGGGAAAAACTGTTTTTT.

The CDR3 region is CASRYTTGGANSPLHF. CDR3 DNA: TGTGCCAGCAGATACACCACCGGGGGGGCTAATTCACCCCTCCACTTT. The chain links TRBV27 to TRBJ1-6, with D tentatively TRBD1 (6 bases). This CDR3 is 16 amino acids long. Germline CDR1 MNHEY, CDR2 SMNVEV (reference sequence). The V gene lost 6 bases and the J gene lost 6 bases, with 18 bases spanning the gap.

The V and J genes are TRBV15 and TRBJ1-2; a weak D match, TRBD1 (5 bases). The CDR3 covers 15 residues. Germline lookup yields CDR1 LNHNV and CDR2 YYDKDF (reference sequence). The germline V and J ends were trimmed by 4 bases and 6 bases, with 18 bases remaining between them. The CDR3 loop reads CATSKGRGGTDGYTF. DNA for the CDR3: TGTGCCACCAGCAAGGGGAGGGGAGGGACGGATGGCTACACCTTC.

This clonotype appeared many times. The CDR3: CATNGERFNPPNEKLFF. CDR3 DNA sequence: TGTGCCACCAACGGCGAGAGGTTTAATCCCCCTAATGAAAAACTGTTTTTT. This sequence joins TRBV7-9 and TRBJ1-4; no clear D. Germline CDR1 SEHNR, CDR2 FQNEAQ (reference sequence). The CDR3 has 17 residues. The V gene lost 10 bases and the J gene lost 3 bases, with 24 bases spanning the gap.

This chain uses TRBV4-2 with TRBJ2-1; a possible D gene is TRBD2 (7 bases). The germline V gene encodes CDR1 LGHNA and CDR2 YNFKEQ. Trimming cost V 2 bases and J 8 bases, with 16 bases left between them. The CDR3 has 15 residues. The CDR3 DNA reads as TGTGCCAGCAGCCAATATGGGGGGGGCATCCATGAGCAGTTCTTC. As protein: CASSQYGGGIHEQFF.

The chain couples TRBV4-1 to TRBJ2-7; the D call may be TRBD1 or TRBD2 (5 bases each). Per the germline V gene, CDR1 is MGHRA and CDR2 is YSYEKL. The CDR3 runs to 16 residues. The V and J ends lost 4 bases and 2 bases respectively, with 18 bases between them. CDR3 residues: CASSPNAGTETYEQYF. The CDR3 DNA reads TGCGCCAGCAGCCCCAACGCCGGGACGGAGACCTACGAGCAGTACTTC.